This T cell receptor (beta chain) emerged from a study of blood T cell repertoires in COVID-19 (dated by TCRdb to the early 2020s). About the study as a whole: Samples covering the acute and convalescent phases of COVID-19 were provided by collaborators in the United States, Italy and Spain. Where available, HLA class I and class II types were taken from metadata supplied by the sample provider and were not determined by assay-based typing. The prospective study material was composed of cDNA or gDNA derived from T cells, B-cell-depleted T cells, or PBMCs. A de-identified subject ID, COVID-19 status, age in years and sex were almost always included in the sample metadata. The samples were drawn from the first 160 participants of the ongoing ImmuneRACE study and from over 950 subjects provided by 6 global collaborators. The dataset comprised deeply sampled blood TCRbeta repertoires from subjects exposed to, actively infected with, or recovered from COVID-19. A freely available public database, intended as a resource for researchers studying the immune response to SARS-CoV-2, is where the repertoires were released. The full study reports these points: The amount of clinical and demographic metadata varied by source and participant and was provided uncurated.

Comments on this clone: Its antigen remains undetermined. One base away there is no much larger clone; base qualities are not given.

Collaborating institutions collected whole blood in K2EDTA tubes following their own protocols. For TCRbeta analysis, collaborators shipped samples as frozen whole blood, isolated PBMCs, or DNA extracted from either of those sample types. TCRbeta CDR3 regions were amplified from genomic DNA by means of the immunoSEQ Assay, a bias-controlled multiplex PCR. The paper's data handling went like this. The number of nucleated cells in each sample was estimated by amplification of reference gene primers within the assay. To quantify the absolute abundance of each unique TCRbeta CDR3 rearrangement, sequence reads were collapsed and filtered. For each sample, productive Simpson clonality was calculated as the square root of Simpson's diversity index across productive rearrangements. TCRdb obtained this table from immuneACCESS and retained in-frame rearrangements with V and J assigned. These tables miss some clones; where compared with another copy, unresolved V genes account for less than half of the shortfall, and the remainder is unexplained. The DNA was the basis for D and trimming; V, J and clone size are from that table. In all, the sample holds approximately 89,000 clones, and more than 60% of those were seen once. The ten largest make up about half of the sample.

This clonotype was sampled from a human donor in a cohort sampled during active COVID-19. The sample consisted of peripheral blood.

At the DNA level, the sequence is TGCGCCAGCAGCCAGTACGCGGGACCCGTGAATGAGCAGTTCTTC. It encodes CASSQYAGPVNEQFF. The rearrangement joined TRBV4-3 to TRBJ2-1; the D gene is perhaps TRBD2, from 6 matching bases. Trimming removed 3 bases from V and 7 bases from J, leaving 16 bases between the germline ends. There are 15 amino acids in the CDR3, from cysteine to phenylalanine inclusive. Kept here is only the CDR3 DNA, which spans 45 bases and is read in frame from base 1. The germline V gene encodes CDR1 LGHNA and CDR2 YSLEER.